What follows describes a single T cell receptor beta chain. Its antigen specificity is not known. No base quality values were provided; no much bigger clone lies one nucleotide off. V is trimmed back by 8 bases and J by 5 bases, and the junction contains 11 bases that no gene match accounts for. The germline V gene gives CDR1 as MNHGY and CDR2 as SAAAGT. The CDR3 starts with the cysteine, ends with the phenylalanine, and has 14 residues. The entry retains the CDR3 DNA only, 42 bases that are in frame from base 1. This sample stems from a study of T cell repertoires in cytomegalovirus infection (dated by TCRdb to 2018 to 2020). Describing the broader study: Recently identified HLA-C-restricted CMV epitopes, whose presentation resists viral immunomodulation, were targeted by peptide stimulations together with well-studied HLA-B-restricted epitopes. Because public TCR beta signatures pointed to carriage of CMV infection together with the matching HLA type, the HLA type of each donor mattered for the analysis.

This sample was sequenced with an Illumina HiSeq 1500. The raw public data were reprocessed by TCRdb itself: fastp quality trimming at Q25, MiXCR clonotype calling, in-frame beta chains only. Every entry covers one CDR3 protein and lists the most common genes and DNA from its rows. Recorded for this sample are approximately 1,000,000 distinct CDR3 sequences; around 31% of them occurred a single time. Together, the top ten hold around 15% of the sample. Results and caveats for the whole study, not just this receptor: The ex vivo response was dominated by HLA-C-restricted CMV-specific TCR beta clonotypes, which also provided the single most frequent clonotype in two of eight donors. In both this cohort and an independent roughly 350-donor cohort, the cumulative frequency of public TCR beta family members distinguished carriers of CMV infection plus the relevant HLA type.

This sample's treatment or condition label indicates: in vitro stimulation with specific CMV peptide epitopes to enrich CMV-specific T cells. The sequence came from a human donor in good health (CMV status not recorded). Some clones in this sample may be carry-over from other donors' samples. Recombination joined TRBV6-8 with TRBJ2-5, and 7 bases in between align with TRBD1. The input for sequencing was cultured CD8+ T cells from PBMCs, taken from culture after CMV antigen stimulation. Read as DNA, the sequence is TGTGCCAGCGCTCATCGAGGGGGCTGGGAGACCCAGTACTTC. Translated, it gives CASAHRGGWETQYF.